This entry features one T cell receptor (beta chain) sequence. The data were taken from a study of T-cell reconstitution after alpha-beta-depleted transplantation in children. Unique molecular identifiers were incorporated during preparation of the TCRbeta library. TCRdb processed the PCR reads anew with MiXCR; each CDR3 protein has one entry. The sample has roughly 570,000 distinct CDR3 sequences; roughly a quarter are singletons. The source is a boy under two years old with Wiskott-Aldrich syndrome, due to receive a stem cell transplant. The material sequenced was PBMCs, taken before TCRalphabeta/CD19-depleted stem cell transplant.

The CDR3 region is CASSFDYGYEQYF. CDR3 nucleotides: TGTGCCAGCAGCTTCGACTACGGATACGAGCAGTACTTC. The chain joins TRBV7-3 to TRBJ2-7; D is perhaps TRBD2 (5 bases). The CDR3 spans 13 residues. CDR1 and CDR2 (germline): SGHTA, FQGTGA. V dropped 3 bases and J dropped 4 bases, with 10 bases sitting between them.